This T cell receptor (beta chain) is drawn from a study of CD8 T cells in ankylosing spondylitis. With respect to this clonotype: Its antigen is as yet unknown.

Molecular-barcoded quantitative 5'-RACE produced these TCR beta libraries. MiXCR, run by TCRdb on the 5' RACE reads, gives a single entry per CDR3 protein. The top ten clones hold roughly 1% of a sample with roughly 470,000 distinct CDR3 sequences, roughly 26% of them seen once. The CDR3 covers 15 residues. Germline assignment: CDR1 LGHDT and CDR2 YNNKEL (reference sequence). V was pared by 0 bases and J by 0 bases, with 3 bases between. Whole-study results and caveats: It was reported that disease-linked clones were significantly enriched in matched ankylosing spondylitis synovial fluid. Blood of patients with ankylosing spondylitis appeared to be characterized by a TCR beta motif of eight highly homologous variants. Earlier work had already found some motif variants in reactive arthritis synovial fluid and blood.

The V and J genes are TRBV3-1 and TRBJ2-6; D is undetermined. What was sequenced was blood, either unsorted or a sorted T cell fraction (not recorded which). The sequence was obtained from a male donor with ankylosing spondylitis. In DNA, the CDR3 is TGTGCCAGCAGCCAAGACTTCTCTGGGGCCAACGTCCTGACTTTC. Protein sequence: CASSQDFSGANVLTF.